Below, 10 T cell receptor beta chains from the same sample are listed, as sequenced in a study of molecular identifiers for immune sequencing clone quantification. One entry per CDR3 protein results from TCRdb running MiXCR on the PCR reads. Among some 96,000 distinct CDR3 sequences listed, 24% were seen once. The sequenced sample consisted of naive CD8+ T cells from blood, with Jurkat cell RNA spiked in. Regarding subset: FACS-sorted CD8+CD4-CCR7+CD45RA+ naive T cells. The receptors here all came from a human donor in good health. Some libraries in this study had Jurkat cell RNA spiked in.

The table lists this clonotype with many counts. J is TRBJ1-4 and V is TRBV11-2; D is undetermined. This CDR3 has 14 amino acids. The V gene's germline CDR1 is SGHAT and CDR2 FQNNGV. The V end was cut by 2 bases, the J end by 13 bases, with 17 bases between. Here the CDR3 DNA reads TGTGCCAGCAGCTTATTAGGGCGGAGTGACGGACTGTTTTTT. Its protein product is CASSLLGRSDGLFF.

A few counts support this clonotype. The chain links TRBV29-1 to TRBJ2-1; TRBD2 aligns across 10 bases. This CDR3 contains 15 residues. Germline loops: CDR1 SQVTM, CDR2 ANQGSEA. The J segment lost 5 bases and the V segment lost 8 bases, leaving 12 bases of the junction unmatched. CDR3 region: CSSRSGTSDHNEQFF. The CDR3 nucleotides are TGCAGCTCGCGCTCCGGGACTAGCGATCACAATGAGCAGTTCTTC.

This clonotype was seen repeatedly, ten times or more. The chain combines TRBV28 with TRBJ2-1; the D gene is possibly TRBD2 (6 bases). The CDR3 is 16 amino acids. Germline V CDR1 and CDR2: MDHEN, SYDVKM. The V and J ends lost 2 bases and 0 bases respectively, with 11 bases between them. CDR3: CASSLGAGSSYNEQFF. DNA for the CDR3: TGTGCCAGCAGTTTAGGGGCGGGGAGCTCCTACAATGAGCAGTTCTTC.

The table lists this clonotype with a few counts. The chain is built from TRBV27 and TRBJ1-6; TRBD1 is a possible D gene (5 bases). V was pared by 6 bases and J by 8 bases, with 20 bases between. Germline values: CDR1 MNHEY, CDR2 SMNVEV (reference sequence). The CDR3 is made up of 16 amino acids. The CDR3 region has the DNA TGTGCCAGCAGGTCTCTGGCAGGGCGGAGAGATTCACCCCTCCACTTT. Encoded protein: CASRSLAGRRDSPLHF.

This clonotype was observed many times. The chain employs TRBV4-3 and TRBJ2-3; TRBD2 matches 12 bases. The CDR3 is 19 amino acids. The V gene end was trimmed by 0 bases and the J gene end by 0 bases; junction bases not matched to a gene: 7. Per the germline V gene, CDR1 is LGHNA and CDR2 is YSLEER. The CDR3 bases are TGCGCCAGCAGCCAAGATTATTGGACTAGCGGGGAGAGCACAGATACGCAGTATTTT. It specifies CASSQDYWTSGESTDTQYF.

The gene calls are TRBV7-9 and TRBJ2-3, with 8 bases fitting TRBD2. Germline V lookup: CDR1 SEHNR, CDR2 FQNEAQ (reference sequence). The CDR3 length is 13 residues. V lost 5 bases to trimming and J lost 7 bases; unmatched junction nucleotides: 5. CDR3 DNA sequence: TGTGCCAGCAGCGCGAGGACTAGCTATACGCAGTATTTT. Its protein product is CASSARTSYTQYF.

This clonotype was detected ten times or more. V and J are TRBV19 and TRBJ1-1; D might be TRBD1 (6 bases). Germline assignment: CDR1 LNHDA and CDR2 SQIVND (reference sequence). The CDR3 loop spans 18 amino acids. Trimming removed 3 bases at V and 4 bases at J, with 24 bases between. This CDR3 is CASSMGHRDQIGGTEAFF. DNA for the CDR3: TGTGCCAGTAGTATGGGGCACAGGGACCAAATCGGTGGCACTGAAGCTTTCTTT.

As regards this clonotype: A read error may explain this, as a much larger clone is one base away. The rearrangement joins TRBV7-9 to TRBJ2-2, with 11 bases identical to TRBD2. V trimming: 1 base; J trimming: 4 bases; junction bases outside the gene matches: 8. The CDR3 is made up of 18 amino acids. CDR1 is SEHNR, CDR2 FQNEAQ, per germline (reference sequence). CDR3 in amino acids: CASSLGLAGLVSTGELFF. For the CDR3, the DNA is TGTGCCAGCAGCTTAGGACTAGCGGGGCTGGTAAGCACCGGGGAGCTGTTTTTT. Combining the CDR3 with reference TRBV7-9 and TRBJ2-2 gives the whole variable domain DTGVSQNPRHKITKRGQNVTFRCDPISEHNRLYWYRQTLGQGPEFLTYFQNEAQLEKSRLLSDRFSAERPKGSFSTLEIQRTEQGDSAMYLCASSLGLAGLVSTGELFFGEGSRLTVL.

About this clonotype itself: Relative to the germline gene, one junction end is altered; a read error may explain this. The genes are TRBV6-6 and TRBJ2-2; 7 bases are shared with TRBD2. CDR1 MNHNY and CDR2 SVGAGI come from the germline V gene (reference sequence). This CDR3 comprises 19 residues. CDR3 protein: CASSYYDSRDYSNIGELFF. The CDR3 DNA sequence: TGTGCCAGCAGTTACTACGACAGCCGGGACTACTCGAACATCGGGGAGCTGTTTTTT.

As concerns this clonotype: The junction and the germline gene differ at one end; a read error may be behind it. This chain links TRBV4-1 with TRBJ2-3; 9 bases line up with TRBD1. CDR3 length: 15 residues. Germline-derived CDR1 and CDR2 are MGHRA and YSYEKL. The CDR3 nucleotides read TGCGCCAGCAGCCAAACAGGGGGCAGAACAAATACGCGGTATTTT. Encoded protein: CASSQTGGRTNTRYF.